The present TCR beta chain was sequenced within a study of T cells in Graves' hyperthyroidism and ophthalmopathy. This clonotype showed up many times. Germline CDR1 reads MNHNY; CDR2 reads SVGAGI (reference sequence). The CDR3 spans 16 residues. V was clipped by 2 bases and J by 1 base; unmatched bases: 5. RNA transcripts provided the source from which TCR beta CDR3 regions were amplified. The primer set for the first-round RT-PCR of the TCR CDR3 was HTBI. TCRdb re-called the multiplex PCR reads with MiXCR, one entry per CDR3 protein. The sample yields some 340,000 distinct CDR3 sequences, roughly 13% seen once.

This TCR derives from a woman aged 40-49 years with Graves' ophthalmopathy. This chain uses TRBV6-6 with TRBJ2-7; TRBD2 agrees at 10 bases. The source material was blood. The DNA for the CDR3 is TGTGCCAGCAGTTACCTAGCGGGGGTCCCATCCTACGAGCAGTACTTC. It codes for CASSYLAGVPSYEQYF.